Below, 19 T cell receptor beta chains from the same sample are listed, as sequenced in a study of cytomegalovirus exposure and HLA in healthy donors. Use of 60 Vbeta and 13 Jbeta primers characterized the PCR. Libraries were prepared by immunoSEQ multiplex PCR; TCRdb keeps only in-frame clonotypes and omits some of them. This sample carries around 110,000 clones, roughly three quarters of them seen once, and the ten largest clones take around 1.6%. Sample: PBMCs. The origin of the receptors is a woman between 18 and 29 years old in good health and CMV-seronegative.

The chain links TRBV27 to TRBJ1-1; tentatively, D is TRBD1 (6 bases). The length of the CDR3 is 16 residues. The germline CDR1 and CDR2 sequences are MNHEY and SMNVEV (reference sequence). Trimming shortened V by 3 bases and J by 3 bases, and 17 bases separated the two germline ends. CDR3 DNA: TGTGCCAGCAGTTTCGGAGACAGGCCCGGGGACACTGAAGCTTTCTTT. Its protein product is CASSFGDRPGDTEAFF.

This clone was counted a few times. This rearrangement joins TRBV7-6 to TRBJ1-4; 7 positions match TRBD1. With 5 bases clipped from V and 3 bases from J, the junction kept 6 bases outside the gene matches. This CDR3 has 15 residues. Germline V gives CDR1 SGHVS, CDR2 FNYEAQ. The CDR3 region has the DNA TGTGCCAGCAGCCATAGGGGGCAGCCTAATGAAAAACTGTTTTTT. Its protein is CASSHRGQPNEKLFF.

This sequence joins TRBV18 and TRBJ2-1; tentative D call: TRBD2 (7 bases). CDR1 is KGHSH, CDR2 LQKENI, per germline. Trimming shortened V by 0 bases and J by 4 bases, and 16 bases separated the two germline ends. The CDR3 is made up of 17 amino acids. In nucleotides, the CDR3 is TGTGCCAGCTCACCACCCGTAGGGGGGGGCCATTACAATGAGCAGTTCTTC. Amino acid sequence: CASSPPVGGGHYNEQFF.

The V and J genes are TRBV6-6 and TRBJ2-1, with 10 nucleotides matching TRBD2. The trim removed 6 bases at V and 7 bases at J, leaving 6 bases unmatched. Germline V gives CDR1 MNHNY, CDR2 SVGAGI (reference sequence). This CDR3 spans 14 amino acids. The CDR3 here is CASSPSGGRNEQFF. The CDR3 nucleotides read TGTGCCAGCAGCCCTAGCGGGGGCAGGAATGAGCAGTTCTTC.

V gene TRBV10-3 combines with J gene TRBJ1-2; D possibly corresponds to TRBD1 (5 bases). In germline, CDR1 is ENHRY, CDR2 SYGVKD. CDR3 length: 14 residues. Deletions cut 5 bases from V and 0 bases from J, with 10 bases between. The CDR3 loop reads CAISPTGTNYGYTF. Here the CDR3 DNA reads TGTGCCATCAGTCCCACAGGTACTAACTATGGCTACACCTTC.

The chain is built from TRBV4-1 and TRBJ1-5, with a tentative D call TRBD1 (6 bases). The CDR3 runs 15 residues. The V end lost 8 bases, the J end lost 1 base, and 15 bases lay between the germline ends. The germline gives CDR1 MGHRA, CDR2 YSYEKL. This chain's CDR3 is CASSQRGTSNQPQHF. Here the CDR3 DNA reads TGCGCCAGCTCCCAAAGGGGGACAAGCAATCAGCCCCAGCATTTT.

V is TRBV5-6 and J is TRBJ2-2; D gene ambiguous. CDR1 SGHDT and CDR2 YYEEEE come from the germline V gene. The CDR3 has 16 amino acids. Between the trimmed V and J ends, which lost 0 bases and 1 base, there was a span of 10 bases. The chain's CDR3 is CASSLAGRMNTGELFF. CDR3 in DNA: TGTGCCAGCAGCTTGGCAGGCAGGATGAACACCGGGGAGCTGTTTTTT. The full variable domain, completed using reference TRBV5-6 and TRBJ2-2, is DAGVTQSPTHLIKTRGQQVTLRCSPKSGHDTVSWYQQALGQGPQFIFQYYEEEERQRGNFPDRFSGHQFPNYSSELNVNALLLGDSALYLCASSLAGRMNTGELFFGEGSRLTVL.

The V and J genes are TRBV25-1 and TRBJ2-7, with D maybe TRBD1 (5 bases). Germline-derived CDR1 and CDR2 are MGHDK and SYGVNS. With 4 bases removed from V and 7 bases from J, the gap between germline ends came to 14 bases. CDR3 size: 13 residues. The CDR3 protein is CASSAQGVREQYF. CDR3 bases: TGTGCCAGCAGTGCGCAGGGCGTAAGGGAGCAGTACTTC.

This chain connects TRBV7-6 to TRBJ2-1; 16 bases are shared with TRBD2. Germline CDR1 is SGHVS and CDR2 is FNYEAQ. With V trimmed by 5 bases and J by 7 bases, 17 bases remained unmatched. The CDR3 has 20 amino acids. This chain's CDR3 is CASSAYPGLAGGRSKNEQFF. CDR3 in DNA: TGTGCCAGCAGCGCATACCCGGGACTAGCGGGGGGGCGCAGTAAGAATGAGCAGTTCTTC.

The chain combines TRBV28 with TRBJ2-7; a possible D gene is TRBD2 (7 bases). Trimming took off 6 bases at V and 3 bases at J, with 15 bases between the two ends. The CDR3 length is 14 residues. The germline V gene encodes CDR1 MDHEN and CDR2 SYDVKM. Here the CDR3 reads CASSHGGGGYEQYF. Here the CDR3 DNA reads TGTGCCAGCAGCCACGGCGGGGGCGGCTACGAGCAGTACTTC.

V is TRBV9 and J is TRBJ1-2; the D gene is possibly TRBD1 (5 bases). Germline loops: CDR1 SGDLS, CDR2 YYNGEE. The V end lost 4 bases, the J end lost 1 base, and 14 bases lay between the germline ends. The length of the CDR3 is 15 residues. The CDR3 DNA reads TGTGCCAGCAGCTCTCTCAGGGCCCTTAACTATGGCTACACCTTC. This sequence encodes CASSSLRALNYGYTF.

For the CDR3, the DNA is TGTGCCAGCACTTGGAACACTGAAGCTTTCTTT. As protein: CASTWNTEAFF. The chain uses TRBV6-1 and TRBJ1-1; no clear D gene. The CDR3 is 11 residues long. Between the trimmed V and J ends, which lost 7 bases and 1 base, there was a span of 4 bases. Germline loops: CDR1 MNHNS, CDR2 SASEGT.

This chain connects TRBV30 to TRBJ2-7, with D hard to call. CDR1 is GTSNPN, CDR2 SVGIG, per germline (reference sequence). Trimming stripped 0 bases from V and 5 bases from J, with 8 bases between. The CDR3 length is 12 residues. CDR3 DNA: TGTGCCTGGAGTGTATTACACAACGAGCAGTACTTC. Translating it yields CAWSVLHNEQYF.

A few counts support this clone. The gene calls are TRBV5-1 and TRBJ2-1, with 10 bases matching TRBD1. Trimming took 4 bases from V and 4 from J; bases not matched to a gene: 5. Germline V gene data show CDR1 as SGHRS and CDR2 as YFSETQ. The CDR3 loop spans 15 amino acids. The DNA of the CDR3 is TGCGCCAGCAGCGGGGGGACAGGGGTATACAATGAGCAGTTCTTC. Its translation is CASSGGTGVYNEQFF.

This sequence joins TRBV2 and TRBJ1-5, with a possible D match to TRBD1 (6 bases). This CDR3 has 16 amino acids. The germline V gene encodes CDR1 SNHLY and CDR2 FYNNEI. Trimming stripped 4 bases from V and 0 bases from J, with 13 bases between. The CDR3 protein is CASSGGDNPSNQPQHF. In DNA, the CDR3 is TGTGCCAGCAGTGGTGGGGACAACCCTAGCAATCAGCCCCAGCATTTT. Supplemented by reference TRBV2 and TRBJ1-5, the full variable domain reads EPEVTQTPSHQVTQMGQEVILRCVPISNHLYFYWYRQILGQKVEFLVSFYNNEISEKSEIFDDQFSVERPDGSNFTLKIRSTKLEDSAMYFCASSGGDNPSNQPQHFGDGTRLSIL.

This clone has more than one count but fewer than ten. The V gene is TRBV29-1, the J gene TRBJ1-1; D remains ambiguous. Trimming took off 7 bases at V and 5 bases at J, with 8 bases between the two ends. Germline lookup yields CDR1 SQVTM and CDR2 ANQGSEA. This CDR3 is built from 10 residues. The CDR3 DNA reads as TGCAGCGCGCTAAATACTGAAGCTTTCTTT. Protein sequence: CSALNTEAFF.

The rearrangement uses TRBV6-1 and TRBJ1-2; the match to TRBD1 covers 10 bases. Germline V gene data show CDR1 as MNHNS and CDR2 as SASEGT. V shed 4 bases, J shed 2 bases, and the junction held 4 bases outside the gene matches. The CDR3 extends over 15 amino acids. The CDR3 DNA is TGTGCCAGCAGTGCGCCGGACAGGGGGAACTATGGCTACACCTTC. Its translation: CASSAPDRGNYGYTF.

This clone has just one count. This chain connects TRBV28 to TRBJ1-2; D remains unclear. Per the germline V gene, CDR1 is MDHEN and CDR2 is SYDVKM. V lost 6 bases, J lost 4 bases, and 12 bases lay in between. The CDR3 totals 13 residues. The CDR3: CASRKTETYGYTF. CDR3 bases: TGTGCCAGCAGGAAAACAGAGACCTATGGCTACACCTTC.

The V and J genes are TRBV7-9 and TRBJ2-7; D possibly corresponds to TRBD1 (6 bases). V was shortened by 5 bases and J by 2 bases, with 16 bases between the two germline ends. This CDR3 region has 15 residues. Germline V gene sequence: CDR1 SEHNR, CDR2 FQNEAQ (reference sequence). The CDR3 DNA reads TGTGCCAGCAGCCCCTCCGTTAACAGGGCCTACGAGCAGTACTTC. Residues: CASSPSVNRAYEQYF.